This TCR beta chain was captured in a study of OX40 agonist ivuxolimab in advanced cancers. Some background on the complete study: Ivuxolimab was a fully human IgG2 agonistic monoclonal antibody targeting the costimulatory receptor OX40 (CD134). Partial responses occurred in three dose-escalation patients, of whom one had hepatocellular carcinoma and two had cutaneous melanoma. A male proportion of nearly 85% and a mean age of 60 years, ranging from roughly 20 to 80, were recorded for the dose-escalation cohort. Among the 52 dose-escalation patients, about 20 had hepatocellular carcinoma, 15 or so melanoma, 9 renal cell carcinoma and 9 head and neck cancer. The point of sequencing TCRbeta in the periphery was to test whether ivuxolimab changed TCR sequence diversity and drove clonal T-cell expansion. Patients were allowed to have had prior anti-PD-1, anti-PD-L1 or anti-CTLA-4 therapy, and 30% to 40% of the dose-escalation patients had been treated with checkpoint inhibitors. Intravenous ivuxolimab was administered to patients every 2 weeks at six dose levels: 0.01, 0.1, 0.3, 1.5, 3 and 10 mg/kg. The paper describes the monotherapy dose-escalation part (N ≈ 49 patients) of the phase I trial of ivuxolimab.

Paper-wide results and their limitations: After ivuxolimab, CD8+ T cells had more expanded clones than CD4+ T cells on average. At doses of 0.1 to 3.0 mg/kg, clonal expansion of both CD4+ and CD8+ blood T cells was observed from baseline to week 6. Antigen specificity was not determined for the clonally expanded peripheral T cells. Partial responders in the 0.1-3.0 mg/kg groups had among the lowest normalized peripheral clonal expansion, especially among CD8+ T cells. Low levels of normalized T-cell clonal expansion were also seen in some patients who did not respond.

Patients with autoimmune disease history or receiving systemic immunosuppression were excluded from the trial. Peripheral blood for TCR sequencing was drawn from every dose cohort at baseline, at cycle 4 day 1 and at cycle 7 day 1. Samples came from an open-label, multicenter, first-in-human phase I dose-escalation trial of ivuxolimab. Adults with locally advanced or metastatic head and neck squamous cell, hepatocellular, melanoma or renal cell carcinoma were enrolled in the trial. Before TCR sequencing, CD4+ T cells and CD8+ T cells from peripheral blood were sorted into separate populations. The V end loses 4 bases and the J end loses 7 bases, and a stretch of 14 bases separates them. The germline V gene gives CDR1 as SGHRS and CDR2 as YFSETQ. The CDR3 numbers 14 residues from cysteine through phenylalanine. The sequence is cut down to CDR3 DNA, 42 bases in frame from base 1. With regard to this clone: Its antigen remains undetermined. The input lacks base qualities; no much larger clone sits a single base away.

Genomic DNA was isolated from the sorted cells so that the TCRbeta CDR3 region could be sequenced. TCRbeta CDR3 regions were sequenced using the immunoSEQ Assay. Not all clones reach the TCRdb copy of this immuneACCESS table, which keeps in-frame sequences only. Checked studies attribute under half of the gap to unresolved V genes and leave the rest unexplained. Counted in this sample were approximately 58,000 clones; about 85% of them appeared once. Over 1% of the sample belongs to the ten largest clones. The material sequenced was CD4+ or CD8+ T cells sorted from blood, taken in a trial of the OX40 agonist ivuxolimab. The rearranged segments are TRBV5-1 and TRBJ1-4; perhaps TRBD1 is the D gene, with 5 bases matching. The receptor's source is an adult with an advanced solid tumor such as melanoma, head and neck, liver or kidney cancer. The sequenced DNA is TGCGCCAGCAGCGGAGAGAGGGGAGGTGAAAAACTGTTTTTT. Its coded protein is CASSGERGGEKLFF.